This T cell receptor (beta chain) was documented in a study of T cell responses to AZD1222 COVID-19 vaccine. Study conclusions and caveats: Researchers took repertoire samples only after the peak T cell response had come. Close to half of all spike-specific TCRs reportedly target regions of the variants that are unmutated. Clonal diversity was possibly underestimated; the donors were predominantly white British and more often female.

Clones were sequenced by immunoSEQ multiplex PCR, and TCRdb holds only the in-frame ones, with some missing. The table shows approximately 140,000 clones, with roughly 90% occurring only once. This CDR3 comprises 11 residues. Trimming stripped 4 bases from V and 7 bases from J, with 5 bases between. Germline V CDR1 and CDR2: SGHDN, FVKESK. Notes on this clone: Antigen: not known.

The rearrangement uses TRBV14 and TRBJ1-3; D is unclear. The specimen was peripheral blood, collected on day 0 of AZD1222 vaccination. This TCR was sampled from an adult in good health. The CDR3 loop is CASSLTNTIYF. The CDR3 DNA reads TGTGCCAGCAGCCTCACTAACACCATATATTTT.